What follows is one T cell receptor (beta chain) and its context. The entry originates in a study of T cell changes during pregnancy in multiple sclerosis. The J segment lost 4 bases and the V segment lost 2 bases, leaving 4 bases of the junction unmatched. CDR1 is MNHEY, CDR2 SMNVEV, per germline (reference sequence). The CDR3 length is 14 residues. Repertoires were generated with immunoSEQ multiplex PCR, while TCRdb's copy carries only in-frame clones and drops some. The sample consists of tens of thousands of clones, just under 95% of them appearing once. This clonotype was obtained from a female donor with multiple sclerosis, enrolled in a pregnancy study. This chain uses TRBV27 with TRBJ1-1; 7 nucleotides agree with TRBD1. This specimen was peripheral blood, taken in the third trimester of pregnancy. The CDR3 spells CASSLTGAGTEAFF. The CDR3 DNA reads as TGTGCCAGCAGTTTAACAGGGGCTGGCACTGAAGCTTTCTTT.